The rows below give T cell receptor beta chains drawn from one sample of a study of cytomegalovirus exposure and HLA in healthy donors. Some clones are missing from TCRdb's copy, which holds only in-frame ones; the method was immunoSEQ multiplex PCR. Of approximately 59,000 clones in the sample, over 90% were seen once. The specimen was PBMCs. The receptors here all came from a man aged 18 to 30 in good health and CMV-seropositive. Both conserved end residues are part of each CDR3. A D gene is named only where the DNA matches it firmly. Expanded clones are given a class, and other clones once, few, many or no size at all.

d_gene: TRBD1
v_gene: TRBV5-7
abundance: NA
j_gene: TRBJ1-1
CDR3aa: CASSLERGQGVRNTEAFF
CDR3nt: TGTGCCAGCAGCTTGGAAAGGGGGCAAGGGGTAAGGAACACTGAAGCTTTCTTT

d_gene: NA
v_gene: TRBV28
abundance: once
j_gene: TRBJ1-2
CDR3aa: CASSLRGALYGYTF
CDR3nt: TGTGCCAGCAGTTTACGGGGGGCCCTCTATGGCTACACCTTC

d_gene: TRBD2
v_gene: TRBV5-6
abundance: NA
j_gene: TRBJ2-7
CDR3aa: CASSASGREVGEQYF
CDR3nt: TGTGCCAGCAGCGCTAGCGGGAGGGAGGTTGGCGAGCAGTACTTC

d_gene: NA
v_gene: TRBV2
abundance: NA
j_gene: TRBJ2-3
CDR3aa: CATAITEMVTDTQYF
CDR3nt: TGTGCCACCGCTATCACGGAGATGGTGACAGATACGCAGTATTTT

d_gene: NA
v_gene: TRBV15
abundance: NA
j_gene: TRBJ2-3
CDR3aa: CATSISQGDTQYF
CDR3nt: TGTGCCACCAGCATTTCTCAGGGAGATACGCAGTATTTT

d_gene: TRBD1
v_gene: TRBV6-6
abundance: NA
j_gene: TRBJ2-7
CDR3aa: CASIRTGTYEQYF
CDR3nt: TGTGCCAGCATTAGGACAGGGACCTACGAGCAGTACTTC

d_gene: TRBD2
v_gene: TRBV7-9
abundance: NA
j_gene: TRBJ2-3
CDR3aa: CASSPLTSGSSDTQYF
CDR3nt: TGTGCCAGCAGCCCCTTGACCAGCGGGAGTTCAGATACGCAGTATTTT

d_gene: TRBD2
v_gene: TRBV25-1
abundance: NA
j_gene: TRBJ2-3
CDR3aa: CASSASGRAKDTQYF
CDR3nt: TGTGCCAGCAGTGCGAGCGGGAGGGCCAAAGATACGCAGTATTTT

d_gene: TRBD1
v_gene: TRBV11-1
abundance: NA
j_gene: TRBJ2-5
CDR3aa: CASSLAVSGTGRQETQYF
CDR3nt: TGTGCCAGCAGCTTAGCTGTTTCCGGGACAGGGCGCCAAGAGACCCAGTACTTC

d_gene: NA
v_gene: TRBV6-5
abundance: NA
j_gene: TRBJ1-5
CDR3aa: CASSPYSNQPQHF
CDR3nt: TGTGCCAGCAGTCCCTATAGCAATCAGCCCCAGCATTTT

d_gene: NA
v_gene: TRBV5-1
abundance: few
j_gene: TRBJ2-7
CDR3aa: CASSSGTYEQYF
CDR3nt: TGCGCCAGCAGCTCAGGGACCTACGAGCAGTACTTC

d_gene: TRBD1
v_gene: TRBV6-1
abundance: NA
j_gene: TRBJ2-7
CDR3aa: CASSRTGTSYEQYF
CDR3nt: TGTGCCAGCAGCCGGACAGGGACTTCCTACGAGCAGTACTTC

d_gene: NA
v_gene: TRBV23-1
abundance: NA
j_gene: TRBJ2-7
CDR3aa: CASRTPVRGNF
CDR3nt: TGCGCCAGCAGGACTCCGGTGCGGGGCAACTTC

d_gene: TRBD1
v_gene: TRBV5-1
abundance: NA
j_gene: TRBJ2-1
CDR3aa: CASSVGSSGTGVYNEQFF
CDR3nt: TGCGCCAGCAGCGTAGGATCCTCGGGGACAGGGGTCTACAATGAGCAGTTCTTC

d_gene: TRBD1
v_gene: TRBV28
abundance: NA
j_gene: TRBJ1-1
CDR3aa: CASRRTGRNTEAFF
CDR3nt: TGTGCCAGCAGGCGGACAGGGCGGAACACTGAAGCTTTCTTT

d_gene: NA
v_gene: TRBV4-1
abundance: NA
j_gene: TRBJ2-7
CDR3aa: CASSQQPAGYEQYF
CDR3nt: TGCGCCAGCAGCCAACAACCCGCAGGGTACGAGCAGTACTTC

d_gene: TRBD1
v_gene: TRBV2
abundance: NA
j_gene: TRBJ1-5
CDR3aa: CASSLDRDGNQPQHF
CDR3nt: TGTGCCAGCAGTTTAGACAGGGACGGCAATCAGCCCCAGCATTTT

d_gene: TRBD2
v_gene: TRBV7-8
abundance: once
j_gene: TRBJ2-3
CDR3aa: CASSPGLAGGSTDTQYF
CDR3nt: TGTGCCAGCAGCCCGGGACTAGCGGGAGGGAGCACAGATACGCAGTATTTT

d_gene: NA
v_gene: TRBV5-4
abundance: NA
j_gene: TRBJ1-5
CDR3aa: CASSHGDGQPQHF
CDR3nt: TGTGCCAGCAGCCACGGAGACGGGCAGCCCCAGCATTTT

d_gene: TRBD1
v_gene: TRBV9
abundance: few
j_gene: TRBJ2-7
CDR3aa: CASSVGGQGFYEQYF
CDR3nt: TGTGCCAGCAGCGTAGGTGGACAGGGCTTCTACGAGCAGTACTTC

d_gene: NA
v_gene: TRBV21-1
abundance: NA
j_gene: TRBJ2-5
CDR3aa: CASSKVGGTKVGGGLAKQETQYF
CDR3nt: TGTGCCAGCAGCAAAGTGGGGGGCACAAAAGTCGGAGGGGGACTAGCGAAGCAAGAGACCCAGTACTTC

d_gene: TRBD2
v_gene: TRBV27
abundance: NA
j_gene: TRBJ2-7
CDR3aa: CASSSQSGREYYEQYF
CDR3nt: TGTGCCAGCAGTTCCCAAAGCGGGAGGGAATACTACGAGCAGTACTTC

d_gene: TRBD1
v_gene: TRBV5-6
abundance: once
j_gene: TRBJ1-1
CDR3aa: CASSPWDRQTEAFF
CDR3nt: TGTGCCAGCAGCCCCTGGGACAGACAGACTGAAGCTTTCTTT

d_gene: NA
v_gene: TRBV7-2
abundance: NA
j_gene: TRBJ1-5
CDR3aa: CASSLQGGNQPQHF
CDR3nt: TGTGCCAGCAGCTTACAGGGCGGCAATCAGCCCCAGCATTTT

d_gene: TRBD1
v_gene: TRBV9
abundance: NA
j_gene: TRBJ2-6
CDR3aa: CASSVGQGAGANVLTF
CDR3nt: TGTGCCAGCAGCGTAGGACAGGGGGCTGGGGCCAACGTCCTGACTTTC

d_gene: TRBD2
v_gene: TRBV27
abundance: NA
j_gene: TRBJ2-7
CDR3aa: CASSLSGSSEQYF
CDR3nt: TGTGCCAGCAGTTTGAGCGGGAGTAGCGAGCAGTACTTC

d_gene: TRBD2
v_gene: TRBV4-1
abundance: NA
j_gene: TRBJ2-3
CDR3aa: CASSQGGAGGGTDTQYF
CDR3nt: TGCGCCAGCAGCCAAGGGGGAGCGGGAGGCGGCACAGATACGCAGTATTTT

d_gene: NA
v_gene: TRBV9
abundance: once
j_gene: TRBJ2-1
CDR3aa: CASGRDNEQFF
CDR3nt: TGTGCCAGTGGTCGGGACAATGAGCAGTTCTTC

d_gene: TRBD1
v_gene: TRBV7-2
abundance: NA
j_gene: TRBJ2-7
CDR3aa: CASSLVRGQEDYEQYF
CDR3nt: TGTGCCAGCAGCTTAGTGCGGGGACAGGAGGACTACGAGCAGTACTTC

d_gene: NA
v_gene: TRBV7-9
abundance: few
j_gene: TRBJ1-5
CDR3aa: CASSPGQGYQPQHF
CDR3nt: TGTGCCAGCAGCCCGGGGCAGGGGTATCAGCCCCAGCATTTT

d_gene: NA
v_gene: TRBV6-5
abundance: NA
j_gene: TRBJ2-5
CDR3aa: CASSRDGPRETQYF
CDR3nt: TGTGCCAGCAGCAGAGACGGCCCCAGGGAGACCCAGTACTTC

d_gene: NA
v_gene: TRBV28
abundance: once
j_gene: TRBJ2-7
CDR3aa: CASRPRDTFFYEQYF
CDR3nt: TGTGCCAGCAGACCCCGGGACACCTTTTTCTACGAGCAGTACTTC

d_gene: TRBD2
v_gene: TRBV7-2
abundance: NA
j_gene: TRBJ2-1
CDR3aa: CASSHTSGSYNEQFF
CDR3nt: TGTGCCAGCAGCCACACTAGCGGGAGTTACAATGAGCAGTTCTTC

d_gene: NA
v_gene: TRBV15
abundance: NA
j_gene: TRBJ1-2
CDR3aa: CATSREPGGGYTF
CDR3nt: TGTGCCACCAGCAGAGAGCCTGGAGGTGGCTACACCTTC

d_gene: NA
v_gene: TRBV7-3
abundance: few
j_gene: TRBJ2-1
CDR3aa: CASSPDRYNEQFF
CDR3nt: TGTGCCAGCAGCCCCGACAGGTACAATGAGCAGTTCTTC

d_gene: TRBD2
v_gene: TRBV11-2
abundance: NA
j_gene: TRBJ2-7
CDR3aa: CASSLVFRASGFSYEQYF
CDR3nt: TGTGCCAGCAGCTTAGTTTTTCGCGCTAGCGGGTTCTCCTACGAGCAGTACTTC

d_gene: NA
v_gene: TRBV7-9
abundance: NA
j_gene: TRBJ2-1
CDR3aa: CASRDTDNEQFF
CDR3nt: TGTGCCAGCCGGGACACCGACAATGAGCAGTTCTTC

d_gene: NA
v_gene: TRBV10-1
abundance: NA
j_gene: TRBJ2-7
CDR3aa: CASINRGLSPYEQYF
CDR3nt: TGCGCCAGCATTAACCGAGGATTATCCCCCTACGAGCAGTACTTC

d_gene: TRBD1
v_gene: TRBV19
abundance: NA
j_gene: TRBJ2-2
CDR3aa: CASSITGTGVTGELFF
CDR3nt: TGTGCCAGTAGTATTACCGGGACAGGGGTCACCGGGGAGCTGTTTTTT

d_gene: TRBD1
v_gene: TRBV5-1
abundance: NA
j_gene: TRBJ1-4
CDR3aa: CASSLIEGGLGEKLFF
CDR3nt: TGCGCCAGCAGCTTGATCGAAGGGGGCTTGGGTGAAAAACTGTTTTTT

d_gene: NA
v_gene: TRBV27
abundance: NA
j_gene: TRBJ1-4
CDR3aa: CASSTRRNSNEKLFF
CDR3nt: TGTGCCAGCAGTACTAGACGGAACTCTAATGAAAAACTGTTTTTT

d_gene: TRBD1
v_gene: TRBV27
abundance: NA
j_gene: TRBJ2-3
CDR3aa: CASSPLGQGDSDTQYF
CDR3nt: TGTGCCAGCAGCCCACTGGGACAGGGAGATTCAGATACGCAGTATTTT

d_gene: TRBD1
v_gene: TRBV10-3
abundance: NA
j_gene: TRBJ1-2
CDR3aa: CAITSGQGVNYGYTF
CDR3nt: TGTGCCATCACCTCCGGACAGGGGGTTAACTATGGCTACACCTTC

d_gene: TRBD1
v_gene: TRBV6-1
abundance: NA
j_gene: TRBJ1-2
CDR3aa: CASSEGETGTPYGYTF
CDR3nt: TGTGCCAGCAGTGAAGGGGAGACAGGGACCCCCTATGGCTACACCTTC

d_gene: NA
v_gene: TRBV7-2
abundance: once
j_gene: TRBJ2-7
CDR3aa: CASSLWAHYEQYF
CDR3nt: TGTGCCAGCAGCTTATGGGCACACTACGAGCAGTACTTC

d_gene: NA
v_gene: TRBV6-1
abundance: NA
j_gene: TRBJ2-1
CDR3aa: CASASMGGSYNEQFF
CDR3nt: TGTGCCAGCGCCTCTATGGGGGGCTCCTACAATGAGCAGTTCTTC